These 7 T cell receptor beta chains were sequenced from one sample in a study of blood T cell repertoires in COVID-19. TCRdb's table, derived via immunoSEQ multiplex PCR, lists solely in-frame clones and lacks some. The profile shows roughly 97,000 clones, roughly nine tenths of them singletons. The sample comprised peripheral blood. The receptors derive from a man in his sixties with acute or convalescent COVID-19.

This sequence joins TRBV5-1 and TRBJ1-2; perhaps TRBD1 as D (6 bases). V lost 0 bases and J lost 8, with 20 bases in between. The CDR3 consists of 16 residues. In germline, CDR1 is SGHRS, CDR2 YFSETQ. The CDR3 here is CASSLGQGILHGGYTF. Written as DNA, the CDR3 is TGCGCCAGCAGCTTGGGGCAGGGGATTTTACATGGCGGCTACACCTTC.

The V gene is TRBV11-2, the J gene TRBJ1-1; maybe TRBD1 (6 bases). CDR1 is SGHAT and CDR2 is FQNNGV in the germline V gene. Trimming took off 6 bases at V and 7 bases at J, with 18 bases between the two ends. CDR3 length equals 14 residues. The CDR3 loop reads CASSSWDISFEAFF. DNA of the CDR3: TGTGCCAGCAGTTCGTGGGACATCTCCTTTGAAGCTTTCTTT.

The chain combines TRBV6-6 with TRBJ2-5; D call uncertain. The CDR3 runs to 11 residues. Trimming left V 2 bases short and J 6 bases short, with 4 bases between. Germline CDR1 is MNHNY and CDR2 is SVGAGI (reference sequence). Here the CDR3 reads CASSYEQTQYF. CDR3 bases: TGTGCCAGCAGTTACGAGCAGACCCAGTACTTC.

This chain links TRBV27 with TRBJ1-6, with unresolved D. Trimming stripped 5 bases from V and 7 bases from J, with 9 bases between. Germline V gene data show CDR1 as MNHEY and CDR2 as SMNVEV (reference sequence). The length of the CDR3 is 13 residues. The CDR3 coding sequence is TGTGCCAGCAGTCTAGTAGTAAATTCACCCCTCCACTTT. Its protein product is CASSLVVNSPLHF.

This sequence joins TRBV2 and TRBJ1-2; D remains ambiguous. Germline-derived CDR1 and CDR2 are SNHLY and FYNNEI. V lost 7 bases to trimming and J lost 4 bases, with 10 bases between them. The CDR3 runs to 12 residues. In DNA form, the CDR3 reads TGTGCCAGCACCGTCGGTAGCTATGGCTACACCTTC. This translates into CASTVGSYGYTF.

The rearrangement joins TRBV5-1 to TRBJ2-2; D remains ambiguous. Trimming cost V 4 bases and J 5 bases, with 12 bases left between them. The length of the CDR3 is 14 residues. Germline V lookup: CDR1 SGHRS, CDR2 YFSETQ. The CDR3, as DNA: TGCGCCAGCAGCCCCTTAGCTGCAACCGGGGAGCTGTTTTTT. This gives the protein CASSPLAATGELFF.

The rearrangement links TRBV5-1 to TRBJ2-2, with 7 bases lining up with TRBD1. Germline trimming cut 4 bases from V and 2 bases from J; bases unmatched to any gene: 8. Germline values: CDR1 SGHRS, CDR2 YFSETQ. CDR3 length equals 16 residues. The DNA for the CDR3 is TGCGCCAGCAGCGCCCCCGGGACAGCCAACACCGGGGAGCTGTTTTTT. Its translation: CASSAPGTANTGELFF.